This T cell receptor (beta chain) was captured in a study of beta chain features in type 1 diabetes. Expressed TCRB transcripts were sequenced, since all the RNA that had been isolated was reverse transcribed. Repertoires were generated with immunoSEQ multiplex PCR, while TCRdb's copy carries only in-frame clones and drops some. Among roughly 340,000 clones listed, approximately 13% were seen once. On this clone itself: Its specificity is not known.

V shed 4 bases and J 3 bases; nucleotides not matched to a gene: 8. Germline V lookup: CDR1 SGHRS, CDR2 YFSETQ. This CDR3 is built from 15 residues. Study-wide results and caveats: In all four CD4+ subsets, TCRB CDR3 length was significantly, moderately reduced in type 1 diabetes. For patients, the naive, central memory and Treg TCRB repertoires appeared more alike than for healthy donors.

The receptor's source is a woman younger than 30 with type 1 diabetes. The sample comprised naive CD4+ T cells from blood. J is TRBJ2-7 and V is TRBV5-1; 9 bases map to TRBD1. This CDR3 reads CASSQWTGANYEQYF. The CDR3 nucleotides read TGCGCCAGCAGCCAATGGACAGGGGCAAACTACGAGCAGTACTTC.